A selection of T cell receptor beta chains follows, all from one sample in a study of shared clonotypes between healthy human individuals. Method: immunoSEQ multiplex PCR; TCRdb's copy keeps in-frame clones and lacks some. The sample lists about 980,000 clones, approximately 80% seen once, with 1.5% in the top ten. Input material: memory CD4+ T cells sorted from blood. These TCRs come from a man aged 18 to 29 in good health. The CDR3 runs from the conserved cysteine through the conserved F or W. The D gene is left open where the match is weak. Part of the rows lack a size; the others show once, few, many or a class for expanded clones.

cdr3_aa cdr3_nt j_call clone_size d_call cdr3_length v_call
CSARQGTLGEQYF TGCAGCGCAAGACAGGGCACCTTGGGCGAGCAGTACTTC TRBJ2-7 - TRBD1 13 TRBV29-1
CASSHGGVANEKLFF TGTGCCAGCAGCCACGGTGGAGTCGCTAATGAAAAACTGTTTTTT TRBJ1-4 - - 15 TRBV6-1
CASSFGANSEAFF TGTGCCAGCAGCTTCGGCGCGAACTCTGAAGCTTTCTTT TRBJ1-1 - - 13 TRBV7-9
CASSSPRETQYF TGTGCCAGCTCCTCCCCCAGGGAGACCCAGTACTTC TRBJ2-5 - - 12 TRBV6-6
CASTTDRSNTGELFF TGTGCCAGTACTACGGACAGGTCGAACACCGGGGAGCTGTTTTTT TRBJ2-2 - TRBD1 15 TRBV19
CASSSLRAAGGQYF TGTGCCAGCAGCTCGCTGCGGGCAGCGGGGGGGCAGTATTTT TRBJ2-3 once TRBD2 14 TRBV7-2
CASRGVGAGVSYNEQFF TGTGCCAGCAGAGGGGTAGGAGCGGGAGTTTCCTACAATGAGCAGTTCTTC TRBJ2-1 once TRBD2 17 TRBV25-1
CASSFPGTRTQFF TGTGCCAGCAGCTTCCCCGGGACTAGGACCCAGTTCTTC TRBJ2-1 - TRBD2 13 TRBV7-2
CASSLAPGELFF TGTGCCAGCAGCTTGGCCCCCGGGGAGCTGTTTTTT TRBJ2-2 - - 12 TRBV5-5
CASGRGADGYTF TGTGCCAGCGGTCGGGGGGCGGATGGCTACACCTTC TRBJ1-2 - - 12 TRBV6-6
CASSVSIPANTGELFF TGTGCCAGCAGTGTTTCAATACCAGCGAACACCGGGGAGCTGTTTTTT TRBJ2-2 - - 16 TRBV6-1
CASSYEGSGNTIYF TGCGCCAGCAGCTACGAAGGCTCTGGAAACACCATATATTTT TRBJ1-3 - - 14 TRBV5-1
CAWSKQKGTEAFF TGTGCCTGGAGTAAACAGAAGGGTACTGAAGCTTTCTTT TRBJ1-1 - - 13 TRBV30
CASSYRTSGGGSEQFF TGTGCCAGCAGCTATCGGACTAGCGGGGGGGGGAGTGAGCAGTTCTTC TRBJ2-1 once TRBD2 16 TRBV6-6